Below are 15 T cell receptor beta chains sequenced from a single sample in a study of blood T cell repertoires in COVID-19. The method was immunoSEQ multiplex PCR; TCRdb's version includes in-frame clones alone and lacks a portion of them. Of 60,000 to 75,000 clones listed, 82% were seen once; the top ten hold 10% to 15%. The specimen was peripheral blood. All receptors derive from a human donor in a cohort sampled during active COVID-19.

In its sample, this clone was seen once. The chain uses TRBV9 and TRBJ2-1; possibly TRBD2 for D (6 bases). This CDR3 has 14 residues. Germline loops: CDR1 SGDLS, CDR2 YYNGEE. V lost 7 bases, J lost 2 bases, and 13 bases lay in between. This chain's CDR3 is CASGTGEAYNEQFF. The DNA for the CDR3 is TGTGCCAGCGGAACCGGGGAGGCCTACAATGAGCAGTTCTTC.

This chain uses TRBV4-1 with TRBJ2-7; maybe TRBD2 (7 bases). The CDR3 is 16 residues long. Germline CDR1 MGHRA, CDR2 YSYEKL. V gave up 4 bases and J gave up 2 bases, with 18 bases separating them. CDR3 bases: TGCGCCAGCAGCCCCCCTTCGGGGGGCCAGACCTACGAGCAGTACTTC. This codes for CASSPPSGGQTYEQYF.

The chain links TRBV16 to TRBJ2-7; the match to TRBD1 covers 8 bases. V lost 2 bases to trimming and J lost 10 bases; unmatched junction nucleotides: 1. The CDR3 totals 11 residues. Germline V gene data show CDR1 as KGHSY and CDR2 as FQNENV. CDR3 residues: CASSQGTGQYV. CDR3 coding DNA: TGTGCCAGCAGCCAAGGGACAGGCCAGTACGTC.

This clone has a single count. This sequence joins TRBV2 and TRBJ2-3; 8 bases are a match to TRBD2. V lost 5 bases and J lost 2; bases outside the gene matches: 6. The germline V gene encodes CDR1 SNHLY and CDR2 FYNNEI. This CDR3 has 15 residues. The CDR3 is CASSRRGGATDTQYF. In DNA form, the CDR3 reads TGTGCCAGCAGTAGACGGGGGGGGGCCACAGATACGCAGTATTTT.

V gene TRBV6-5 combines with J gene TRBJ1-5; D is perhaps TRBD1 (6 bases). Deletions cut 7 bases from V and 4 bases from J, with 14 bases between. Germline V gene sequence: CDR1 MNHEY, CDR2 SVGAGI. This CDR3 contains 14 residues. CDR3 nucleotide sequence: TGTGCCAGCACCCCCCCGGGACAAAATCAGCCCCAGCATTTT. Encoded protein: CASTPPGQNQPQHF.

This chain uses TRBV5-1 with TRBJ2-3, with TRBD2 matching over 8 bases. There are 16 residues in the CDR3. J lost 2 bases, V lost 0 bases, and 5 bases had no gene match. The germline V gene has CDR1 SGHRS and CDR2 YFSETQ. CDR3 DNA sequence: TGCGCCAGCAGCTTGGGAGTTAGCGGGACCACAGATACGCAGTATTTT. Its translation: CASSLGVSGTTDTQYF.

CDR3 amino acids: CASSTPRGDGYTF. In DNA form, the CDR3 reads TGTGCCAGCAGCACTCCCCGGGGGGATGGCTACACCTTC. V is TRBV6-5 and J is TRBJ1-2; D is perhaps TRBD1 (5 bases). The CDR3 is made up of 13 amino acids. In germline, CDR1 is MNHEY, CDR2 SVGAGI. Trimming stripped 6 bases from V and 6 bases from J, with 14 bases between.

The J gene is TRBJ1-6, the V gene TRBV2; D may be TRBD1 (5 bases). Per the germline V gene, CDR1 is SNHLY and CDR2 is FYNNEI. The CDR3 covers 18 residues. With 6 bases removed from V and 2 bases from J, the gap between germline ends came to 20 bases. CDR3 amino acids: CASRPIGRGGAYNSPLHF. In nucleotides, the CDR3 is TGTGCCAGCAGACCCATCGGTAGGGGCGGAGCCTATAATTCACCCCTCCACTTT.

J is TRBJ1-6 and V is TRBV25-1, with 9 bases fitting TRBD1. Per the germline V gene, CDR1 is MGHDK and CDR2 is SYGVNS. V lost 9 bases to trimming and J lost 9 bases; unmatched junction nucleotides: 9. The length of the CDR3 is 14 residues. As DNA, the CDR3 is TGTGCCAGTACACCGGGACAGGGCTTTTCACCCCTCCACTTT. This gives the protein CASTPGQGFSPLHF.

V gene TRBV29-1 combines with J gene TRBJ1-2; 7 nucleotides match TRBD1. Trimming took 6 bases from V and 8 from J; bases not matched to a gene: 9. The CDR3 spans 12 residues. Germline V gene lookup returns CDR1 SQVTM and CDR2 ANQGSEA. Written as DNA, the CDR3 is TGCAGCGTCCCCACGACAGGGAAAGGCTACACCTTC. It yields the protein CSVPTTGKGYTF.

This clone was observed many times. The chain couples TRBV5-1 to TRBJ1-2; perhaps TRBD1 as D (6 bases). The CDR3 length is 14 residues. Trimming took off 3 bases at V and 5 bases at J, with 14 bases between the two ends. From germline, CDR1 is SGHRS and CDR2 YFSETQ. DNA for the CDR3: TGCGCCAGCAGCTCAGGACAGACAGAATATGGCTACACCTTC. This encodes CASSSGQTEYGYTF.

V usage is TRBV5-5 and J usage is TRBJ1-6, with TRBD1 identical over 10 bases. The junction had 10 bases not matched to a gene; V was cut back by 4 bases and J by 9 bases. Germline V lookup: CDR1 SGHKS, CDR2 YYEKEE (reference sequence). The CDR3 is 16 amino acids. The CDR3 spells CASSIPGTGDGSPLHF. CDR3 coding DNA: TGTGCCAGCAGCATTCCCGGGACAGGGGATGGTTCACCCCTCCACTTT. The entire variable domain, with the rest obtained from reference TRBV5-5 and TRBJ1-6, is as follows: DAGVTQSPTHLIKTRGQQVTLRCSPISGHKSVSWYQQVLGQGPQFIFQYYEKEERGRGNFPDRFSARQFPNYSSELNVNALLLGDSALYLCASSIPGTGDGSPLHFGNGTRLTVT.

The rearrangement uses TRBV27 and TRBJ1-4, with a tentative D call TRBD1 (5 bases). Germline V gene lookup returns CDR1 MNHEY and CDR2 SMNVEV (reference sequence). V was pared by 6 bases and J by 4 bases, with 21 bases between. There are 17 residues in the CDR3. CDR3 nucleotides: TGTGCCAGCAGGCTTAGACAGACCCCCTTTCTTAATGAAAAACTGTTTTTT. Its protein is CASRLRQTPFLNEKLFF.

This chain joins TRBV9 and TRBJ2-1, with 9 bases aligning to TRBD2. Germline V gene lookup returns CDR1 SGDLS and CDR2 YYNGEE. The CDR3 is 16 residues long. V trimming: 3 bases; J trimming: 8 bases; junction bases outside the gene matches: 12. CDR3 in DNA: TGTGCCAGCAGCGCCCGGATGGCGGGGGGGCGGGATGAGCAGTTCTTC. Translated, it gives CASSARMAGGRDEQFF.

V gene TRBV28 combines with J gene TRBJ1-2; D is perhaps TRBD1 (6 bases). This CDR3 has 14 amino acids. V was cut by 2 bases and J by 2 bases, with 9 bases left in between. Germline assignment: CDR1 MDHEN and CDR2 SYDVKM. This CDR3 is CASSLRTVNYGYTF. The DNA for the CDR3 is TGTGCCAGCAGTTTACGGACAGTCAACTATGGCTACACCTTC.